This is a list of T cell receptor beta chains from one sample in a study of spatial heterogeneity in lung cancer. MiXCR, run by TCRdb on the 5' RACE reads, gives a single entry per CDR3 protein. The data contain some 22,000 distinct CDR3 sequences, 2.8% of them singletons. The source material was lung tumor tissue, sampled at surgery. Receptors originate from a male donor with early-stage non-small cell lung cancer. Each CDR3 is given with its conserved first and last residue. The D gene is left open where the match is weak. Expanded clones get a size class; other rows say once, few or many, or leave the size out.

v_call	d_call	clone_size	j_call	cdr3_nt	cdr3_aa
TRBV14	TRBD2	many	TRBJ2-1	TGTGCCAGCAGCCGGAGACTAGCTTTTTACGATGAGCAGTTCTTC	CASSRRLAFYDEQFF
TRBV28	TRBD1	many	TRBJ1-2	TGTGCCAGCAGCAGGGGGGGCGCTTCCAACTATGGCTACACCTTC	CASSRGGASNYGYTF
TRBV6-1	TRBD1	medium-sized	TRBJ1-1	TGTGCCAGCTGCGAAGGGACAGGGGGATTCCGGGACACTGAAGCTTTCTTT	CASCEGTGGFRDTEAFF
TRBV14	NA	many	TRBJ1-1	TGTGCCAGCAGCCAGGGCGGGGCGGGTTTCTTT	CASSQGGAGFF
TRBV20-1	NA	many	TRBJ1-1	TGCAGTGCTAGAGATATGGCGGTGGGGGGAAACACTGAAGCTTTCTTT	CSARDMAVGGNTEAFF
TRBV14	NA	many	TRBJ2-3	TGTGCCAGCAGCCAGAACCTCGGAAGCACAGATACGCAGTATTTT	CASSQNLGSTDTQYF
TRBV2	TRBD2	many	TRBJ2-5	TGTGCCAGCAACCGACTAGCGGACGAGACCCAGTACTTC	CASNRLADETQYF
TRBV11-2	NA	many	TRBJ1-1	TGTGCCAGCAGCTTAGAGTTTCCTGAAGCTTTCTTT	CASSLEFPEAFF
TRBV4-3	TRBD2	medium-sized	TRBJ2-3	TGCGCCAGCAGCCAAGGTTCAGCGGGAGGCACAGATACGCAGTATTTT	CASSQGSAGGTDTQYF
TRBV6-5	NA	many	TRBJ2-7	TGTGCCAGCAGTTACTTTTGGGGGCACGAGCAGTACTTC	CASSYFWGHEQYF
TRBV19	NA	many	TRBJ2-4	TGTGCCAGTAGTGTTCCGGGGGCGTCGGGCAAAAACATTCAGTACTTC	CASSVPGASGKNIQYF
TRBV12-3/TRBV12-4	TRBD2	many	TRBJ2-1	TGTGCCAGCAGTTTCGATAGCGGGAGGGCCCACAATGAGCAGTTCTTC	CASSFDSGRAHNEQFF
TRBV30	NA	many	TRBJ2-3	TGTGCCTGGAGTGCACTACGGGGGGCAATCGCAGATACGCAGTATTTT	CAWSALRGAIADTQYF
TRBV4-1	NA	many	TRBJ2-5	TGCGCCAGCAGCCAAGATATAACGCCTTGGGCCCAGTACTTC	CASSQDITPWAQYF
TRBV4-2	TRBD1	many	TRBJ1-4	TGTGCCAGCAGCCAAGCCGAAGGGGGCCTGAAACTGTTTTTT	CASSQAEGGLKLFF
TRBV27	TRBD2	many	TRBJ2-7	TGTGCCAGCAGTCGGACGGGACTAGCGGGAGGGGAGCAGTACTTC	CASSRTGLAGGEQYF
TRBV7-9	NA	many	TRBJ1-1	TGTGCCAGCAGCTGGGGCAGTTTTAACACTGAAGCTTTCTTT	CASSWGSFNTEAFF
TRBV7-3	NA	many	TRBJ2-1	TGTGCCAGCAGCTTGGGAACTACCCCCAGTAATGAGCAGTTCTTC	CASSLGTTPSNEQFF
TRBV29-1	NA	many	TRBJ2-3	TGCAGCGTTGAGCAGGGCGGGGCAGATACGCAGTATTTT	CSVEQGGADTQYF
TRBV27	TRBD1	many	TRBJ2-7	TGTGCCAGCAGTTATTTATCCCAAACTCGGGACAGGGGGGCAGCCTACGAGCAGTACTTC	CASSYLSQTRDRGAAYEQYF
TRBV18	NA	many	TRBJ2-1	TGTGCCAGCTCCCCTTTACCTCCCCCTAACAATGAGCAGTTCTTC	CASSPLPPPNNEQFF
TRBV7-6	NA	many	TRBJ2-7	TGTGCCAGCAGCTTGACGGGCAGAACGTCGGCTACTCGCTACGAGCAGTACTTC	CASSLTGRTSATRYEQYF
TRBV12-3/TRBV12-4	TRBD2	many	TRBJ2-3	TGTGCCAGCAGTTTAGGGAGCGGGAGAAGAGATACGCAGTATTTT	CASSLGSGRRDTQYF
TRBV5-1	NA	many	TRBJ1-2	TGCGCCAGCAGCACTCGCCCAGGTTCCCAGGGAGACTATGGCTACACCTTC	CASSTRPGSQGDYGYTF
TRBV5-1	NA	many	TRBJ1-1	TGCGCCAGCAGCTTGTTTGATACGAACACTGAAGCTTTCTTT	CASSLFDTNTEAFF
TRBV12-5	NA	many	TRBJ2-2	TGTGCTAGTGGAAGATGGGACACTGCCACCGGGGAGCTGTTTTTT	CASGRWDTATGELFF
TRBV15	NA	many	TRBJ2-5	TGTGCCACCAGCAGAGATACAAAAGAGACCCAGTACTTC	CATSRDTKETQYF
TRBV4-1	NA	many	TRBJ2-7	TGCGCCAGCAGCCAAGAGGTTTCGGGCAGAACCTACGAGCAGTACTTC	CASSQEVSGRTYEQYF
TRBV5-1	NA	many	TRBJ2-2	TGCGCCAGCAGCTTTATATCCGAATGGAACACCGGGGAGCTGTTTTTT	CASSFISEWNTGELFF
TRBV4-1	TRBD1	NA	TRBJ1-3	TGCGCCAGCAGCCACCGGGACAGGGGGCGCGCCGGACCGGAGACCTCTGGAAACACCATATATTTT	CASSHRDRGRAGPETSGNTIYF
TRBV7-3	TRBD2	many	TRBJ2-3	TGTGCCAGCAGCCCGGGACTAGCAACGGATACGCAGTATTTT	CASSPGLATDTQYF
TRBV7-3	NA	many	TRBJ1-5	TGTGCCAGCAGTGCAGGGCCCGATCAGCCCCAGCATTTT	CASSAGPDQPQHF
TRBV10-3	TRBD2	medium-sized	TRBJ2-7	TGTGCCATCAGTGATAGCGGGAGGGCCATGTACGAGCAGTACTTC	CAISDSGRAMYEQYF
TRBV2	NA	many	TRBJ1-5	TGTGCCAGCAGTGGTCCGGTTAGCAATCAGCCCCAGCATTTT	CASSGPVSNQPQHF
TRBV6-5	TRBD1	many	TRBJ1-5	TGTGCCAGCAGCTCCCTCGGACAGGGTAGCAATCAGCCCCAGCATTTT	CASSSLGQGSNQPQHF
TRBV18	NA	many	TRBJ1-1	TGTGCCAGCTCACCACGAGAGACAGCACAAATGAACACTGAAGCTTTCTTT	CASSPRETAQMNTEAFF
TRBV6-5	TRBD2	many	TRBJ2-5	TGTGCCAGCAAACCCCATCATAGCGGGAGCCAAGAGACCCAGTACTTC	CASKPHHSGSQETQYF
TRBV6-2/TRBV6-3	NA	many	TRBJ2-7	TGTGCCAGCAGTTACTCGGGGGACTCCTACGAGCAGTACTTC	CASSYSGDSYEQYF
TRBV12-5	NA	many	TRBJ1-1	TGTGCTAGTGGTTTGGGCTTATCAGGGAACACTGAAGCTTTCTTT	CASGLGLSGNTEAFF
TRBV12-3/TRBV12-4	NA	many	TRBJ1-1	TGTGCCAGCACACACCTTACATTCCAGGGCACTGAAGCTTTCTTT	CASTHLTFQGTEAFF
TRBV28	TRBD1	many	TRBJ2-7	TGTGCCAGCAGTTTACTGACAGGGCGGCAGTACTTC	CASSLLTGRQYF
TRBV6-2/TRBV6-3	TRBD2	many	TRBJ2-1	TGTGCCAGCAGTTTCACGCGACTAGCGGGGATCAGTAATGAGCAGTTCTTC	CASSFTRLAGISNEQFF
TRBV28	TRBD1	many	TRBJ2-7	TGTGCCAGCAGAGGACAGGGATTACGGGAGCAGTACTTC	CASRGQGLREQYF
TRBV20-1	TRBD1	many	TRBJ1-1	TGCAGTGCTAGAGATCAGAACAGGGGCGGGAACACTGAAGCTTTCTTT	CSARDQNRGGNTEAFF